The next 10 T cell receptor beta chains were all read from a single sample in a study of regulatory T cells in long-lasting Graves disease. This sample's time point: persistent/refractory GD, antithyroid drugs over 5 years with positive TRAb. Scientists built the TCR library using RNA that was extracted from PBMCs. In building TCR beta libraries, iRepertoire HTBI primers were used together with Arm-PCR of CDR3 regions. TCRdb re-called the multiplex PCR reads with MiXCR, one entry per CDR3 protein. The data show some 450,000 distinct CDR3 sequences, roughly a quarter seen once. The sequenced sample was peripheral blood mononuclear cells (PBMCs), obtained when the disease was refractory, from a patient treated with antithyroid drugs. Receptors were obtained from a female donor with Graves disease.

The table lists this clonotype with a few counts. This chain uses TRBV19 with TRBJ2-2; D tentatively fits TRBD1 or TRBD2 (5 bases each). The CDR3 contains 16 residues. Germline V gives CDR1 LNHDA, CDR2 SQIVND (reference sequence). Trimming removed 9 bases from V and 0 bases from J, with 17 bases in between. CDR3 residues: CASRGRDSPNTGELFF. Here the CDR3 DNA reads TGTGCCAGCCGTGGGAGAGACAGTCCGAACACCGGGGAGCTGTTTTTT.

In its sample, this clonotype was seen a few times. The CDR3 reads CSATRDRVYEQYF. Written as DNA, the CDR3 is TGCAGTGCTACCCGGGACAGGGTTTACGAGCAGTACTTC. The genes are TRBV20-1 and TRBJ2-7, with TRBD1 matching over 9 bases. The CDR3 runs 13 residues. Germline values: CDR1 DFQATT, CDR2 SNEGSKA (reference sequence). The V segment lost 4 bases and the J segment 4 bases; nucleotides outside the gene matches: 5.

This clonotype was recorded a few times. This rearrangement joins TRBV29-1 to TRBJ2-7; 7 bases align to TRBD2. V trimming: 1 base; J trimming: 5 bases; junction bases outside the gene matches: 2. From germline, CDR1 is SQVTM and CDR2 ANQGSEA. This CDR3 has 12 residues. The CDR3 coding sequence is TGCAGCGTTGAAGCCGCGGGAGACGAGCAGTACTTC. This encodes CSVEAAGDEQYF.

This rearrangement joins TRBV5-5 to TRBJ2-5; D is unresolved. The V end lost 3 bases, the J end lost 5 bases, and 11 bases lay between the germline ends. CDR1 and CDR2 from the germline V gene are SGHKS and YYEKEE (reference sequence). CDR3 length equals 13 residues. CDR3 residues: CASSSAVGETQYF. CDR3 coding DNA: TGTGCCAGCAGCTCGGCGGTCGGGGAGACCCAGTACTTC.

This clonotype was detected a few times. The chain is built from TRBV7-9 and TRBJ2-7, with 7 bases lining up with TRBD2. Germline V gives CDR1 SEHNR, CDR2 FQNEAQ (reference sequence). V gave up 1 base and J gave up 3 bases; unmatched junction bases: 3. This CDR3 region has 14 residues. DNA of the CDR3: TGTGCCAGCAGCTTAGACGGGGAGGGCTACGAGCAGTACTTC. It encodes CASSLDGEGYEQYF.

This clonotype was seen more than once but under ten times. The chain is built from TRBV19 and TRBJ2-7; TRBD1 might be the D (6 bases). V was pared by 4 bases and J by 5 bases, with 15 bases between. Per the germline V gene, CDR1 is LNHDA and CDR2 is SQIVND (reference sequence). The CDR3 is made up of 14 amino acids. CDR3 sequence: CASSTLGGRDEQYF. CDR3 nucleotides: TGTGCCAGTAGTACTTTAGGGGGACGAGACGAGCAGTACTTC.

The sample holds one count of this clonotype. The rearrangement joins TRBV6-2 or TRBV6-3 to TRBJ1-5, with D possibly being TRBD1 (5 bases). V was shortened by 5 bases and J by 4 bases, with 15 bases between the two germline ends. The CDR3 extends over 15 amino acids. Germline assignment: CDR1 MNHEY and CDR2 SVGEGT. The CDR3 is CASSGSGRLNQPQHF. The CDR3 bases are TGTGCCAGCAGTGGGTCAGGGAGATTGAATCAGCCCCAGCATTTT.

Only a few counts were recorded for this clonotype. This sequence joins TRBV15 and TRBJ2-2, with D maybe TRBD2 (5 bases). Between the trimmed V and J ends, which lost 5 bases and 0 bases, there was a span of 13 bases. In germline, CDR1 is LNHNV, CDR2 YYDKDF (reference sequence). The CDR3 sequence is 16 residues long. The CDR3 sequence: CATSSRDPANTGELFF. The CDR3 nucleotides read TGTGCCACCAGCTCCCGGGATCCCGCGAACACCGGGGAGCTGTTTTTT.

This clonotype has a handful of counts. The chain couples TRBV5-1 to TRBJ2-5; D is perhaps TRBD2 (6 bases). V gave up 1 base and J gave up 4 bases, with 14 bases separating them. CDR3 size: 15 residues. CDR1 is SGHRS and CDR2 is YFSETQ in the germline V gene. The CDR3 nucleotides are TGCGCCAGCAGCTTGAATACGGGAGTTAGAGAGACCCAGTACTTC. Amino acids: CASSLNTGVRETQYF.

The chain couples TRBV19 to TRBJ1-1; D unclear. The CDR3 runs to 14 residues. V was pared by 5 bases and J by 2 bases, with 12 bases between. The germline V gene encodes CDR1 LNHDA and CDR2 SQIVND (reference sequence). The CDR3 region is CASSLEHPNTEAFF. CDR3 coding DNA: TGTGCCAGTAGTCTGGAACACCCAAACACTGAAGCTTTCTTT. The complete variable domain, with remaining parts taken from reference TRBV19 and TRBJ1-1, reads DGGITQSPKYLFRKEGQNVTLSCEQNLNHDAMYWYRQDPGQGLRLIYYSQIVNDFQKGDIAEGYSVSREKKESFPLTVTSAQKNPTAFYLCASSLEHPNTEAFFGQGTRLTVV.